This TCR beta chain was captured by sequencing in a study of blood T cell repertoires in COVID-19. Donors in Cohort 3 who had recovered were those with two negative PCRs, healthcare professional clearance, or resolution of their symptoms. Only in-frame clones appear in the TCRdb table, and some are missing; sequencing was by immunoSEQ multiplex PCR. The sample comprises fewer than 350,000 clones, 85% of which are singletons, and 2% to 3% rests with the top ten. Between the trimmed V and J ends, which lost 0 bases and 5 bases, there was a span of 8 bases. Germline V lookup: CDR1 MNHNS, CDR2 SASEGT. The CDR3 runs to 15 residues.

The V and J genes are TRBV6-1 and TRBJ1-6, with D perhaps matching TRBD1 (5 bases). This clonotype was sampled from a woman in her forties or fifties who had recovered from COVID-19. Sequencing was done on a sample of PBMCs or T cells enriched from blood (not recorded which). CDR3 region: CASSEAGGDNSPLHF. The CDR3 bases are TGTGCCAGCAGTGAAGCCGGAGGGGATAATTCACCCCTCCACTTT.